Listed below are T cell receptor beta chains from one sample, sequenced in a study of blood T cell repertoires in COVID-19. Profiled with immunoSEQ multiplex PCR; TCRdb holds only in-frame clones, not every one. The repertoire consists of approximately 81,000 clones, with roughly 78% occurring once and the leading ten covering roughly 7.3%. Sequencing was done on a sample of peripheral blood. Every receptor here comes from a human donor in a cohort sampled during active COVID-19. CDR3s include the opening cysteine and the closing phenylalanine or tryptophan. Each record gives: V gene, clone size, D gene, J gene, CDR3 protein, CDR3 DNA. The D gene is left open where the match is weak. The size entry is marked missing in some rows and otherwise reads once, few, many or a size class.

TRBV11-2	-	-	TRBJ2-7	CASTPGVASYEQYF	TGTGCCAGCACCCCGGGGGTGGCATCCTACGAGCAGTACTTC
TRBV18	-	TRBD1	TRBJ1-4	CASSPDRNEKLFF	TGTGCCAGCTCACCGGACAGGAATGAAAAACTGTTTTTT
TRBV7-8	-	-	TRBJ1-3	CASSKQGLGSGNTIYF	TGTGCCAGCAGTAAACAGGGTTTAGGTTCTGGAAACACCATATATTTT
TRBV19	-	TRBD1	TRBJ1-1	CASSTGDRLNTEAFF	TGTGCCAGTAGTACCGGGGACAGGTTGAACACTGAAGCTTTCTTT
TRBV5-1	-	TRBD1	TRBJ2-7	CASSPAPGQGYEQYF	TGCGCCAGCAGCCCTGCCCCGGGACAGGGCTACGAGCAGTACTTC
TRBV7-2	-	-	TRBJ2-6	CASSLGSGSGANVLTF	TGTGCCAGCAGCTTAGGTTCCGGGTCTGGGGCCAACGTCCTGACTTTC
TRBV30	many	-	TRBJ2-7	CAWSGDWTYEQYF	TGTGCCTGGAGTGGAGACTGGACCTACGAGCAGTACTTC
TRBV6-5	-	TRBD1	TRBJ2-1	CASSRTGDEQFF	TGTGCCAGCAGTAGGACAGGGGATGAGCAGTTCTTC
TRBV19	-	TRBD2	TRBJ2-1	CASSRTSGGTYNEQFF	TGTGCCAGTAGTAGGACTAGCGGGGGTACCTACAATGAGCAGTTCTTC
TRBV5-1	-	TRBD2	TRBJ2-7	CASSVSGGAYEQYF	TGCGCCAGCAGCGTTAGCGGGGGGGCGTACGAGCAGTACTTC
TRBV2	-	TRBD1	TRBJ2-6	CASSGTGGTGANVLTF	TGTGCCAGCAGTGGGACAGGGGGTACTGGGGCCAACGTCCTGACTTTC
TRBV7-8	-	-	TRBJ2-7	CASSLGGGGSGQYF	TGTGCCAGCAGCTTAGGAGGTGGCGGGTCCGGGCAGTACTTC
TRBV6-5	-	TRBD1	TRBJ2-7	CASSYGRGSVAYEQYF	TGTGCCAGCAGTTACGGCAGGGGGTCCGTGGCCTACGAGCAGTACTTC
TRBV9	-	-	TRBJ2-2	CASSPGGMNTGELFF	TGTGCCAGCAGCCCCGGGGGTATGAACACCGGGGAGCTGTTTTTT
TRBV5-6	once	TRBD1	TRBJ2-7	CASSRDRGDEQYF	TGTGCCAGCAGCCGGGACAGGGGCGACGAGCAGTACTTC
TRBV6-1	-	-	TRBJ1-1	CASSEPRGTEAFF	TGTGCCAGCAGTGAACCCCGGGGCACTGAAGCTTTCTTT
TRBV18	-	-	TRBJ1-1	CASSEDRPEAFF	TGTGCCAGCTCAGAGGACAGACCTGAAGCTTTCTTT
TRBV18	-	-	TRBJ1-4	CASSLPGLTNEKLFF	TGTGCCAGCTCACTCCCGGGACTTACTAATGAAAAACTGTTTTTT
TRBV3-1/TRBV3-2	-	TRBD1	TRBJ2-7	CASSQVPGQGALSYEQYF	TGTGCCAGCAGCCAAGTCCCGGGACAGGGGGCTCTCTCCTACGAGCAGTACTTC
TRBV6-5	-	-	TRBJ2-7	CASRHPRYEQYF	TGTGCCAGCAGGCACCCTAGGTACGAGCAGTACTTC
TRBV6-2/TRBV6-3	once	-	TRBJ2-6	CASSYSRVESGANVLTF	TGTGCCAGCAGTTACTCCAGGGTAGAATCTGGGGCCAACGTCCTGACTTTC
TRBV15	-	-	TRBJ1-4	CATSYQTPSRGTNEKLFF	TGTGCCACCAGCTACCAAACTCCATCAAGGGGCACTAATGAAAAACTGTTTTTT
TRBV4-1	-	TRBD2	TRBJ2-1	CASSPRTRLVEQFF	TGCGCCAGCAGCCCCCGGACTAGACTGGTTGAGCAGTTCTTC
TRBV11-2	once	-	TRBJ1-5	CASSSGTPYGNQPQHF	TGTGCCAGCAGCTCGGGGACACCTTATGGCAATCAGCCCCAGCATTTT
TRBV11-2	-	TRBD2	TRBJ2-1	CASSLRVLGGYNEQFF	TGTGCCAGCAGCTTAAGGGTTCTGGGGGGGTACAATGAGCAGTTCTTC
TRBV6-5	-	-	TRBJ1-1	CASRLQANTEAFF	TGTGCCAGCAGGTTACAGGCGAACACTGAAGCTTTCTTT
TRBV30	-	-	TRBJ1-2	CAWSPTEQGYTF	TGTGCCTGGAGTCCGACAGAACAAGGCTACACCTTC
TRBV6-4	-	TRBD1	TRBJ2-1	CASSLRQGYEQFF	TGTGCCAGCAGCCTTCGACAGGGCTATGAGCAGTTCTTC
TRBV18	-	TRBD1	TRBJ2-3	CASSPGTAFTDTQYF	TGTGCCAGCTCACCAGGGACAGCATTCACAGATACGCAGTATTTT
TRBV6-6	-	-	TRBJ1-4	CASGRGANEKLFF	TGTGCCAGCGGAAGAGGTGCTAATGAAAAACTGTTTTTT
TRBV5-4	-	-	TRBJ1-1	CASSLVGGMNTEAFF	TGTGCCAGCAGCTTGGTGGGGGGGATGAACACTGAAGCTTTCTTT
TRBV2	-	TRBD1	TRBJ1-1	CASSRQGLNTEAFF	TGTGCCAGCAGTAGACAGGGACTGAACACTGAAGCTTTCTTT
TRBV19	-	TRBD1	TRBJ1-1	CASSSIRPGRPDRMNTEAFF	TGTGCCAGTAGTTCTATTCGCCCCGGCCGTCCGGACAGGATGAACACTGAAGCTTTCTTT
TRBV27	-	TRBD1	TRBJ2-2	CATRRTGRTGELFF	TGTGCCACCCGCCGGACAGGGCGGACCGGGGAGCTGTTTTTT
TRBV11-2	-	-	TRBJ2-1	CASSLVFQSYNEQFF	TGTGCCAGCAGCTTAGTGTTCCAGTCCTACAATGAGCAGTTCTTC
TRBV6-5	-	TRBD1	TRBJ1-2	CASSQGQGGYGYTF	TGTGCCAGCAGTCAGGGACAGGGTGGCTATGGCTACACCTTC
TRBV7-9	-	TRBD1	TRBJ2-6	CASDGWRTGGRGANVLTF	TGTGCCAGCGACGGTTGGAGGACAGGGGGACGTGGGGCCAACGTCCTGACTTTC
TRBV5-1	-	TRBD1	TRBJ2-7	CASSLGTGGSYEQYF	TGCGCCAGCAGCTTGGGGACAGGAGGTTCCTACGAGCAGTACTTC
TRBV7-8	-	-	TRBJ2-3	CASSLIGGLSTDTQYF	TGTGCCAGCAGCTTAATCGGGGGTCTTAGCACAGATACGCAGTATTTT
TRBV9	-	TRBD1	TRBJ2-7	CASSVGRQGVEEQYF	TGTGCCAGCAGCGTAGGGAGACAGGGAGTTGAAGAGCAGTACTTC
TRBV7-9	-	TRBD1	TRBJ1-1	CASSAGQATEAFF	TGTGCCAGCAGCGCGGGACAGGCCACTGAAGCTTTCTTT
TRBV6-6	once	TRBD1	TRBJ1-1	CASREDRVGPEAFF	TGTGCCAGCAGGGAGGACAGGGTAGGTCCTGAAGCTTTCTTT
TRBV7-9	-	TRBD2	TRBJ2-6	CASSSRQAGAGANVLTF	TGTGCCAGCAGCTCGAGACAAGCGGGGGCTGGGGCCAACGTCCTGACTTTC
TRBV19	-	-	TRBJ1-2	CASSETAHYGYTF	TGTGCCAGTAGTGAGACAGCCCACTATGGCTACACCTTC
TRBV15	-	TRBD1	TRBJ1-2	CATSRPGTGGYTF	TGTGCCACCAGCCGCCCCGGGACAGGTGGCTACACCTTC
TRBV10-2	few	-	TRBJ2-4	CASSDFMEILAKNIQYF	TGCGCCAGCAGTGACTTTATGGAGATACTAGCCAAAAACATTCAGTACTTC
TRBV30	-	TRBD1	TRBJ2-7	CAWSGQGAPNEQYF	TGTGCCTGGAGTGGGCAGGGGGCGCCGAACGAGCAGTACTTC
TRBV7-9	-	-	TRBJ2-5	CASSPRGSGNETQYF	TGTGCCAGCAGCCCTCGGGGTAGCGGAAATGAGACCCAGTACTTC
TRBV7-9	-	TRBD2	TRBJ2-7	CASSRGDGEQYF	TGTGCCAGCAGCCGGGGGGACGGCGAGCAGTACTTC
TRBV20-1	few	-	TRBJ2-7	CSAISYEQYF	TGCAGTGCTATATCCTACGAGCAGTACTTC
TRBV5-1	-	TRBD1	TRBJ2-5	CASSPGTAQETQYF	TGCGCCAGCAGCCCAGGGACAGCCCAAGAGACCCAGTACTTC
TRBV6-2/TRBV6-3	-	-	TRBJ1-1	CASSLTDLNTEAFF	TGTGCCAGCAGTTTGACAGATTTGAACACTGAAGCTTTCTTT
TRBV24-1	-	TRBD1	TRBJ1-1	CAKLNDRANTPVNTEAFF	TGTGCCAAACTTAACGACAGGGCTAACACACCCGTGAACACTGAAGCTTTCTTT
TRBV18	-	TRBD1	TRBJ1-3	CASSRAGTGANTIYF	TGTGCCAGCTCACGGGCCGGGACAGGGGCGAACACCATATATTTT
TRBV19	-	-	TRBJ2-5	CASSIMVAQETQYF	TGTGCCAGTAGTATAATGGTAGCCCAAGAGACCCAGTACTTC